These 27 T cell receptor beta chains originate from one sample sequenced in a study of cytomegalovirus exposure and HLA in healthy donors. 60 Vbeta and 13 Jbeta primers were used in PCR. Generated by immunoSEQ multiplex PCR, the TCRdb table keeps only in-frame clones and is missing some. The table lists 140,000 to 150,000 clones, 65% to 75% of them singletons. Sequencing used PBMCs. These receptors were obtained from a man aged 55 to 70 in good health and CMV-seronegative.

This chain joins TRBV10-3 and TRBJ2-1; TRBD2 agrees at 13 bases. This CDR3 has 14 amino acids. Trimming removed 6 bases from V and 10 bases from J; junction bases left unmatched: 6. Germline V CDR1 and CDR2: ENHRY, SYGVKD. The CDR3 loop is CAISGLAGDLEQFF. CDR3 sequence (DNA): TGTGCCATCAGCGGACTAGCGGGAGATTTAGAGCAGTTCTTC.

The count of this clone is one. V gene TRBV5-4 combines with J gene TRBJ2-3; the D gene is possibly TRBD2 (5 bases). The CDR3 runs 14 residues. V was clipped by 2 bases and J by 0 bases, with 7 bases between them. The germline V gene has CDR1 SGHNT and CDR2 YYREEE (reference sequence). CDR3 DNA sequence: TGTGCCAGCAGCTTAGACTATAGCACAGATACGCAGTATTTT. Translating gives CASSLDYSTDTQYF. Using reference TRBV5-4 and TRBJ2-3 for the parts outside the CDR3, the full variable domain is ETGVTQSPTHLIKTRGQQVTLRCSSQSGHNTVSWYQQALGQGPQFIFQYYREEENGRGNFPPRFSGLQFPNYSSELNVNALELDDSALYLCASSLDYSTDTQYFGPGTRLTVL.

The chain carries TRBV29-1 and TRBJ2-7; 8 bases match TRBD2. The J segment lost 7 bases and the V segment lost 2 bases, leaving 13 bases of the junction unmatched. The CDR3 loop spans 15 amino acids. CDR1 and CDR2 (germline): SQVTM, ANQGSEA. The CDR3 coding sequence is TGCAGCGTTGAATCCCCCGGGAGGGCCAGAGGGGAGCAGTACTTC. Its translation: CSVESPGRARGEQYF.

The chain employs TRBV28 and TRBJ1-1, with D tentatively TRBD1 (5 bases). Germline values: CDR1 MDHEN, CDR2 SYDVKM. V gave up 2 bases and J gave up 1 base, with 8 bases separating them. The CDR3 is 14 amino acids. Here the CDR3 reads CASSLSGGNTEAFF. The CDR3 DNA reads as TGTGCCAGCAGTTTAAGCGGGGGGAACACTGAAGCTTTCTTT.

The rearrangement links TRBV28 to TRBJ1-5; D uncertain. Germline V gene sequence: CDR1 MDHEN, CDR2 SYDVKM. V lost 3 bases, J lost 3 bases, and 15 bases lay in between. The CDR3 consists of 16 residues. CDR3: CASSFSGLSLNQPQHF. DNA of the CDR3: TGTGCCAGCAGTTTTTCAGGCCTTTCCCTCAATCAGCCCCAGCATTTT.

This clone was counted only a few times. V and J are TRBV29-1 and TRBJ1-5, with a weak D call TRBD1 (6 bases). V was pared by 2 bases and J by 5 bases, with 7 bases between. CDR3 length: 12 residues. Germline V gene lookup returns CDR1 SQVTM and CDR2 ANQGSEA. Here the CDR3 reads CSVESGDQPQHF. The CDR3 DNA follows: TGCAGCGTTGAATCAGGGGATCAGCCCCAGCATTTT.

The chain employs TRBV15 and TRBJ1-2; weak D call: TRBD1 (5 bases). V shed 5 bases and J shed 8 bases, with 24 bases lying between them. The CDR3 has 16 amino acids. Looked up from germline, CDR1 is LNHNV and CDR2 is YYDKDF (reference sequence). The CDR3 here is CATSPTVSGLDGGYTF. The CDR3 DNA is TGTGCCACCAGCCCAACTGTCTCAGGGTTAGACGGGGGCTACACCTTC.

The rearrangement links TRBV5-6 to TRBJ2-7, with 7 bases aligning to TRBD1. V shed 6 bases, J shed 1 base, and the junction held 10 bases outside the gene matches. This CDR3 is 15 amino acids long. CDR1 is SGHDT and CDR2 is YYEEEE in the germline V gene. CDR3 sequence: CASIHSGTESYEQYF. The DNA for the CDR3 is TGTGCCAGCATCCACTCCGGGACAGAGTCCTACGAGCAGTACTTC.

The V gene is TRBV7-9, the J gene TRBJ1-4, with 8 bases matching TRBD1. This CDR3 spans 15 amino acids. CDR1 and CDR2 (germline): SEHNR, FQNEAQ (reference sequence). With V trimmed by 5 bases and J by 6 bases, 8 bases remained unmatched. Here the CDR3 reads CASSPRTGRDEKLFF. The DNA of the CDR3 is TGTGCCAGCAGCCCCCGGACAGGGAGAGATGAAAAACTGTTTTTT.

This chain uses TRBV4-1 with TRBJ1-6, with 8 bases identical to TRBD1. Germline V gives CDR1 MGHRA, CDR2 YSYEKL. The CDR3 is made up of 19 amino acids. V lost 0 bases and J lost 4; bases outside the gene matches: 11. The CDR3 nucleotides are TGCGCCAGCAGCCAAGACATTGGGACAGGCCCAGCTTATAATTCACCCCTCCACTTT. Protein sequence: CASSQDIGTGPAYNSPLHF.

Only a few counts were recorded for this clone. J is TRBJ1-1 and V is TRBV28; TRBD1 is a possible D gene (6 bases). Looked up from germline, CDR1 is MDHEN and CDR2 is SYDVKM. This CDR3 has 14 residues. Trimming pared 5 bases from V and 3 bases from J, leaving 13 bases between. The CDR3 sequence is CASSPQGWDTEAFF. In DNA form, the CDR3 reads TGTGCCAGCAGTCCACAGGGTTGGGACACTGAAGCTTTCTTT.

The gene calls are TRBV19 and TRBJ1-5; possible D gene TRBD1, 5 bases. From germline, CDR1 is LNHDA and CDR2 SQIVND (reference sequence). Trimming shortened V by 3 bases and J by 6 bases, and 18 bases separated the two germline ends. This CDR3 region has 16 residues. The CDR3 loop is CASSILQGSLGQPQHF. Written as DNA, the CDR3 is TGTGCCAGTAGTATTCTGCAGGGAAGTCTCGGTCAGCCCCAGCATTTT. The complete variable domain, with remaining parts taken from reference TRBV19 and TRBJ1-5, reads DGGITQSPKYLFRKEGQNVTLSCEQNLNHDAMYWYRQDPGQGLRLIYYSQIVNDFQKGDIAEGYSVSREKKESFPLTVTSAQKNPTAFYLCASSILQGSLGQPQHFGDGTRLSIL.

This clone has at least ten counts. J is TRBJ2-2 and V is TRBV6-5, with 10 bases identical to TRBD1. The length of the CDR3 is 14 residues. Germline V gene sequence: CDR1 MNHEY, CDR2 SVGAGI. V was clipped by 6 bases and J by 7 bases; unmatched bases: 5. This chain's CDR3 is CASRGTGDVGELFF. As DNA, the CDR3 is TGTGCCAGCAGGGGGACAGGGGACGTCGGGGAGCTGTTTTTT.

The chain recombines TRBV18 with TRBJ1-1; the match to TRBD1 covers 8 bases. V shed 8 bases, J shed 0 bases, and the junction held 5 bases outside the gene matches. CDR3 size: 14 residues. CDR1 and CDR2 (germline): KGHSH, LQKENI. CDR3 in amino acids: CASLDRGLNTEAFF. Here the CDR3 DNA reads TGTGCCAGCCTTGACAGGGGTTTGAACACTGAAGCTTTCTTT.

This clone was counted once. This rearrangement joins TRBV28 to TRBJ1-5, with D perhaps TRBD1 (5 bases). Trimming took off 8 bases at V and 4 bases at J, with 9 bases between the two ends. The CDR3 loop spans 12 amino acids. Germline CDR1 reads MDHEN; CDR2 reads SYDVKM. Here the CDR3 reads CASVAGNQPQHF. DNA of the CDR3: TGTGCCAGCGTGGCAGGGAATCAGCCCCAGCATTTT. The full variable domain, in which reference TRBV28 and TRBJ1-5 provide the parts outside the CDR3, is DVKVTQSSRYLVKRTGEKVFLECVQDMDHENMFWYRQDPGLGLRLIYFSYDVKMKEKGDIPEGYSVSREKKERFSLILESASTNQTSMYLCASVAGNQPQHFGDGTRLSIL.

The V call is TRBV19, the J call TRBJ1-5, with D possibly being TRBD1 (6 bases). Germline-derived CDR1 and CDR2 are LNHDA and SQIVND (reference sequence). Trimming cost V 4 bases and J 0 bases, with 13 bases left between them. This CDR3 comprises 16 residues. Here the CDR3 reads CASSTWTADSNQPQHF. The CDR3 nucleotides read TGTGCCAGTAGTACTTGGACAGCAGATAGCAATCAGCCCCAGCATTTT.

The rearrangement joins TRBV30 to TRBJ2-7; weak D call: TRBD2 (6 bases). Germline V gene sequence: CDR1 GTSNPN, CDR2 SVGIG (reference sequence). The ends were cut back, 5 bases at V and 0 bases at J, with 11 bases in the middle. CDR3 length equals 13 residues. The CDR3 coding sequence is TGTGCCTGGGCGGGACGGGCCTCCTACGAGCAGTACTTC. This encodes CAWAGRASYEQYF.

This clone was detected once. V gene TRBV15 combines with J gene TRBJ2-3; possible D gene TRBD2, 7 bases. The CDR3 consists of 18 residues. Per germline, CDR1 LNHNV and CDR2 YYDKDF (reference sequence). Trimming cost V 3 bases and J 2 bases, with 21 bases left between them. CDR3 amino acids: CATSSQHDWAGATDTQYF. CDR3 DNA sequence: TGTGCCACCAGCAGCCAACACGACTGGGCGGGGGCCACAGATACGCAGTATTTT.

The genes are TRBV6-4 and TRBJ2-5, with 7 bases fitting TRBD2. The CDR3 runs to 17 residues. Germline V gene sequence: CDR1 MRHNA, CDR2 SNTAGT. Trimming at V came to 2 bases and at J to 5 bases, leaving 14 bases not matched to a gene. In DNA, the CDR3 is TGTGCCAGCAGTGACCTGTTATCTAGGGAGGGCCGGGAGACCCAGTACTTC. The encoded protein is CASSDLLSREGRETQYF.

The chain has TRBV6-6 and TRBJ1-5; 9 bases align to TRBD1. The germline gives CDR1 MNHNY, CDR2 SVGAGI (reference sequence). The CDR3 runs to 16 residues. V lost 4 bases to trimming and J lost 2 bases; unmatched junction nucleotides: 6. The chain's CDR3 is CASSFGDRAGNQPQHF. The CDR3 DNA reads as TGTGCCAGCAGTTTCGGGGACAGGGCGGGCAATCAGCCCCAGCATTTT.

This clone was seen more than once but under ten times. The chain is built from TRBV5-6 and TRBJ2-7, with 8 bases aligning to TRBD2. The germline CDR1 and CDR2 sequences are SGHDT and YYEEEE. The ends lost 4 bases at V and 3 bases at J; junction bases unmatched: 3. This CDR3 is built from 13 residues. CDR3 residues: CASSQGLDYEQYF. CDR3 in DNA: TGTGCCAGCAGCCAGGGACTAGACTACGAGCAGTACTTC.

The V gene is TRBV27, the J gene TRBJ2-1, with TRBD2 identical over 10 bases. V lost 8 bases to trimming and J lost 5 bases; unmatched junction nucleotides: 6. The CDR3 totals 14 residues. Looked up from germline, CDR1 is MNHEY and CDR2 is SMNVEV (reference sequence). CDR3 nucleotides: TGTGCCAGCGGCGGAGCGGGAGGGAACAATGAGCAGTTCTTC. Translating it yields CASGGAGGNNEQFF.

This clone was counted a few times. The V call is TRBV30, the J call TRBJ2-1; the match to TRBD2 covers 14 bases. With V trimmed by 5 bases and J by 7 bases, 7 bases remained unmatched. CDR1 is GTSNPN, CDR2 SVGIG, per germline (reference sequence). The CDR3 loop spans 15 amino acids. The CDR3 region is CAWLRTSGRLNEQFF. CDR3 coding DNA: TGTGCCTGGCTGAGGACTAGCGGGAGGTTGAATGAGCAGTTCTTC.

The chain recombines TRBV7-9 with TRBJ1-1, with 10 positions matching TRBD1. CDR1 is SEHNR and CDR2 is FQNEAQ in the germline V gene (reference sequence). This CDR3 spans 15 amino acids. Unmatched junction bases numbered 9, after V lost 11 bases and J lost 0 bases. The CDR3 region is CAVPGTGDMNTEAFF. CDR3 bases: TGTGCCGTCCCTGGGACAGGGGACATGAACACTGAAGCTTTCTTT.

This clone was seen just once. The chain uses TRBV6-5 and TRBJ2-5, with TRBD1 identical over 8 bases. This CDR3 is 14 amino acids long. Germline values: CDR1 MNHEY, CDR2 SVGAGI. V shed 5 bases and J 7 bases; nucleotides not matched to a gene: 9. This CDR3 is CASSDGQGEVTQYF. As DNA, the CDR3 is TGTGCCAGCAGTGACGGACAGGGAGAGGTGACCCAGTACTTC.

The V and J genes are TRBV5-1 and TRBJ1-2; D might be TRBD1 (6 bases). Trimming pared 4 bases from V and 3 bases from J, leaving 10 bases between. Per germline, CDR1 SGHRS and CDR2 YFSETQ. This CDR3 region has 13 residues. Here the CDR3 reads CASSLEGDYGYTF. CDR3 nucleotides: TGCGCCAGCAGCCTCGAGGGGGACTATGGCTACACCTTC. Supplemented by reference TRBV5-1 and TRBJ1-2, the full variable domain reads KAGVTQTPRYLIKTRGQQVTLSCSPISGHRSVSWYQQTPGQGLQFLFEYFSETQRNKGNFPGRFSGRQFSNSRSEMNVSTLELGDSALYLCASSLEGDYGYTFGSGTRLTVV.

DNA of the CDR3: TGTGCCAGCGGGACAACTCAGCCCCAGCATTTT. Protein sequence: CASGTTQPQHF. The chain has TRBV6-6 and TRBJ1-5; tentative D call: TRBD1 (6 bases). The CDR3 consists of 11 residues. CDR1 and CDR2 from the germline V gene are MNHNY and SVGAGI (reference sequence). V dropped 8 bases and J dropped 6 bases, with 8 bases sitting between them.